Below, 11 T cell receptor beta chains from the same sample are listed, as sequenced in a study of T cell responses to AZD1222 COVID-19 vaccine. Libraries were prepared by immunoSEQ multiplex PCR; TCRdb keeps only in-frame clonotypes and omits some of them. This table has some 120,000 clones, around 91% appearing once. The sample here was peripheral blood, taken on day 0 of MenACWY control vaccination. Receptor source: an adult in good health.

In nucleotides, the CDR3 is TGTGCCAGCAGTGAAGCGAGAACAGAGAACACTGAAGCTTTCTTT. As protein: CASSEARTENTEAFF. V and J are TRBV6-1 and TRBJ1-1; the D is unclear. V dropped 0 bases and J dropped 1 base, with 9 bases sitting between them. The CDR3 length is 15 residues. In germline, CDR1 is MNHNS, CDR2 SASEGT.

The CDR3 loop is CASSPLAGGMETQYF. CDR3 bases: TGTGCCAGCAGTCCTTTAGCGGGAGGAATGGAGACCCAGTACTTC. The chain is built from TRBV27 and TRBJ2-5, with 10 bases aligning to TRBD2. After removal of 5 bases from V and 5 bases from J, the junction contained 8 bases not matched to a gene. Germline V gives CDR1 MNHEY, CDR2 SMNVEV (reference sequence). There are 15 residues in the CDR3.

The chain has TRBV20-1 and TRBJ2-7; 10 bases map to TRBD2. The CDR3 runs 15 residues. CDR1 and CDR2 (germline): DFQATT, SNEGSKA (reference sequence). The V and J ends lost 6 bases and 4 bases, in that order; junction bases with no gene match: 12. The CDR3 sequence: CSASPLAGAGYEQYF. CDR3 coding DNA: TGCAGTGCCAGTCCGCTAGCGGGAGCAGGTTACGAGCAGTACTTC.

Here the CDR3 DNA reads TGTGCCAGCAGCCGTAAGCCGGGGCTATACGAGCAGTACTTC. It is translated as CASSRKPGLYEQYF. The chain employs TRBV5-6 and TRBJ2-7; D is perhaps TRBD1 or TRBD2 (5 bases each). From germline, CDR1 is SGHDT and CDR2 YYEEEE. This CDR3 contains 14 residues. Trimming left V 4 bases short and J 4 bases short, with 15 bases between. The full variable domain, its missing parts supplied by reference TRBV5-6 and TRBJ2-7, is DAGVTQSPTHLIKTRGQQVTLRCSPKSGHDTVSWYQQALGQGPQFIFQYYEEEERQRGNFPDRFSGHQFPNYSSELNVNALLLGDSALYLCASSRKPGLYEQYFGPGTRLTVT.

This clone has just one count. The chain combines TRBV6-5 with TRBJ2-3, with D unresolved. This CDR3 contains 15 residues. V lost 8 bases and J lost 6, with 21 bases in between. Germline CDR1 reads MNHEY; CDR2 reads SVGAGI. CDR3 protein: CASAQTPSSTDTQYF. As DNA, the CDR3 is TGTGCCAGCGCCCAGACCCCCTCGTCTACGGATACGCAGTATTTT.

The V gene is TRBV7-9, the J gene TRBJ2-1; D might be TRBD1 or TRBD2, each matching 5 bases. Germline values: CDR1 SEHNR, CDR2 FQNEAQ (reference sequence). The CDR3 covers 13 residues. V was shortened by 3 bases and J by 7 bases, with 10 bases between the two germline ends. CDR3 sequence: CASSFLGVNEQFF. The CDR3 DNA reads TGTGCCAGCAGCTTTTTGGGGGTGAATGAGCAGTTCTTC. Supplemented by reference TRBV7-9 and TRBJ2-1, the full variable domain reads DTGVSQNPRHKITKRGQNVTFRCDPISEHNRLYWYRQTLGQGPEFLTYFQNEAQLEKSRLLSDRFSAERPKGSFSTLEIQRTEQGDSAMYLCASSFLGVNEQFFGPGTRLTVL.

The chain is built from TRBV12-3 or TRBV12-4 and TRBJ2-7, with D possibly being TRBD2 (6 bases). Trimming took 5 bases from V and 6 from J, leaving 11 bases between them. The CDR3 length is 12 residues. CDR3: CASSPGTGEQYF. Written as DNA, the CDR3 is TGTGCCAGCAGTCCCGGGACTGGCGAGCAGTACTTC.

This chain joins TRBV5-1 and TRBJ1-3; D remains unclear. The germline V gene encodes CDR1 SGHRS and CDR2 YFSETQ. The CDR3 extends over 15 amino acids. V was pared by 3 bases and J by 0 bases, with 10 bases between. The DNA for the CDR3 is TGCGCCAGCAGCTCGGACGGGAGCTCTGGAAACACCATATATTTT. Translated: CASSSDGSSGNTIYF.

This chain joins TRBV27 and TRBJ2-1, with D perhaps TRBD2 (6 bases). Germline CDR1 and CDR2: MNHEY and SMNVEV (reference sequence). This CDR3 contains 13 residues. The V end was cut by 5 bases, the J end by 12 bases, with 17 bases between. CDR3 region: CASSPPGSGRQFF. Here the CDR3 DNA reads TGTGCCAGCAGTCCACCGGGGTCCGGGAGGCAGTTCTTC.

This sequence joins TRBV5-5 and TRBJ2-4; 14 nucleotides align to TRBD2. The CDR3 totals 16 residues. The germline gives CDR1 SGHKS, CDR2 YYEKEE (reference sequence). V shed 1 base, J shed 6 bases, and the junction held 3 bases outside the gene matches. The CDR3 DNA is TGTGCCAGCAGCTTGAGGGGGACTAGCGGGAGAAACATTCAGTACTTC. Protein: CASSLRGTSGRNIQYF.

The table lists this clone with a few counts. The rearrangement uses TRBV5-4 and TRBJ2-2, with 7 nucleotides matching TRBD1. The germline gives CDR1 SGHNT, CDR2 YYREEE (reference sequence). The J segment lost 6 bases and the V segment lost 4 bases, leaving 12 bases of the junction unmatched. The CDR3 runs to 16 residues. CDR3 coding DNA: TGTGCCAGCAGCCGACGATCAGACAGGGTCGCCGGGGAGCTGTTTTTT. As protein: CASSRRSDRVAGELFF.